This T cell receptor (beta chain) was sequenced in a study of blood T cell repertoires in COVID-19. Study details: Material from acute and convalescent COVID-19 was sourced from the United States, Italy and Spain. The analysed material was cDNA or gDNA that came from T cells, B-cell-depleted T cells, or PBMCs.

Germline CDR1 is SEHNR and CDR2 is FQNEAQ (reference sequence). This CDR3 is 15 amino acids long. J was trimmed by 1 base and V by 5 bases; bases with no gene match: 5. Authors' analysis steps: Estimated nucleated cell counts came from reference gene primer amplification. The data were produced by immunoSEQ multiplex PCR, yet TCRdb's version contains in-frame clones alone and is incomplete. That table gives V, J and clone size, and the DNA gave D and trimming. Among a few hundred thousand clones listed, approximately 79% were seen once. The chain employs TRBV7-9 and TRBJ1-1; 9 nucleotides match TRBD1. The sample was peripheral blood. The sequence was collected from a human donor in a cohort sampled during active COVID-19. Here the CDR3 reads CASSPRDRANTEAFF. In DNA form, the CDR3 reads TGTGCCAGCAGCCCCCGGGACAGGGCGAACACTGAAGCTTTCTTT.